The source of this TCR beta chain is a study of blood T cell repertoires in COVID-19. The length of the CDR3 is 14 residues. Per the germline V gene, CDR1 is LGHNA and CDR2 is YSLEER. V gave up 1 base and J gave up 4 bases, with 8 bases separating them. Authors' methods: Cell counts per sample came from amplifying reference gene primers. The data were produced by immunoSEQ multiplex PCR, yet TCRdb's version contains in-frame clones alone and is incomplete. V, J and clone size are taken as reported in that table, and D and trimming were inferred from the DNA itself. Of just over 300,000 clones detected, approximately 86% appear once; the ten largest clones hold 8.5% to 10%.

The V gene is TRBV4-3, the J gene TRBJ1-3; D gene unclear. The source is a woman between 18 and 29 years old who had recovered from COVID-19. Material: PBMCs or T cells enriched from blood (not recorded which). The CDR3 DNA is TGCGCCAGCAGCCAAGTTCTGAGAGGAAACACCATATATTTT. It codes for CASSQVLRGNTIYF.